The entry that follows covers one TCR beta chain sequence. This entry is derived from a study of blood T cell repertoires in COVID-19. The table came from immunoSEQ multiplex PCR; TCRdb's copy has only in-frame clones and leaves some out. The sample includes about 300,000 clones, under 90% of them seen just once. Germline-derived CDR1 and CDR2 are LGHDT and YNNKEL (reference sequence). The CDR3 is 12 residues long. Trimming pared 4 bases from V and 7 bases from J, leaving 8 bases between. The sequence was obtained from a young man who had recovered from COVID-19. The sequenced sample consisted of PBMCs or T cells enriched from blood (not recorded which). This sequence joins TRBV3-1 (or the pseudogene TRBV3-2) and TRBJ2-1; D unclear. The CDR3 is CASSPGWNEQFF. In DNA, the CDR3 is TGTGCCAGCAGCCCCGGGTGGAATGAGCAGTTCTTC.